The 26 T cell receptor beta chains below all came from one sample that was sequenced in a study of technical replicates of blood from a few donors. Sequencing used immunoSEQ multiplex PCR; TCRdb keeps in-frame clones, though not all of them. There are approximately 89,000 clones in the sample; roughly 93% occur only once, and under 0.5% lies in the top ten. The sample comprised T cells isolated from PBMCs. The source is a human donor in good health.

The chain joins TRBV5-1 to TRBJ2-7; 9 positions match TRBD1. V shed 4 bases and J 5 bases; nucleotides not matched to a gene: 7. In germline, CDR1 is SGHRS, CDR2 YFSETQ. The CDR3 has 14 amino acids. In DNA, the CDR3 is TGCGCCAGCAGCCTGGGACAGGGTACCGACGAGCAGTACTTC. Translating it yields CASSLGQGTDEQYF.

The chain joins TRBV27 to TRBJ2-3, with 7 bases fitting TRBD1. The trim removed 7 bases at V and 0 bases at J, leaving 4 bases unmatched. The CDR3 is 14 amino acids. Germline CDR1 reads MNHEY; CDR2 reads SMNVEV (reference sequence). The CDR3 region is CASMTGTSTDTQYF. The CDR3 nucleotides read TGTGCCAGCATGACAGGGACGAGCACAGATACGCAGTATTTT.

The J gene is TRBJ2-7, the V gene TRBV14, with 10 bases that match TRBD2. J was trimmed by 0 bases and V by 4 bases; bases with no gene match: 9. Germline V gene sequence: CDR1 SGHDN, CDR2 FVKESK. The CDR3 is 17 amino acids. CDR3 protein: CASSPRVTSGASYEQYF. The CDR3 bases are TGTGCCAGCAGCCCGAGGGTTACTAGCGGGGCCTCCTACGAGCAGTACTTC.

This sequence joins TRBV2 and TRBJ1-1; 9 nucleotides align to TRBD1. This CDR3 comprises 14 residues. V was clipped by 5 bases and J by 3 bases; unmatched bases: 4. In germline, CDR1 is SNHLY, CDR2 FYNNEI. CDR3 residues: CASSTTGGYTEAFF. The CDR3 DNA is TGTGCCAGCAGTACGACAGGGGGATACACTGAAGCTTTCTTT.

V is TRBV23-1 and J is TRBJ2-1; tentative D call: TRBD2 (5 bases). TRBV23-1 is an ORF; its function is uncertain. The CDR3 loop spans 21 amino acids. Deletions cut 2 bases from V and 0 bases from J, with 26 bases between. The CDR3 nucleotides are TGCGCCAGCAGTCAACCCTGGCTGGGAGCTTTGTCGCGGAGCTCCTACAATGAGCAGTTCTTC. Translation gives CASSQPWLGALSRSSYNEQFF.

This chain joins TRBV5-1 and TRBJ1-2; no reliable D call. The CDR3 covers 14 residues. Looked up from germline, CDR1 is SGHRS and CDR2 is YFSETQ. Trimming removed 0 bases from V and 7 bases from J, with 13 bases in between. CDR3 loop: CASSLDVKPGGYTF. The CDR3 region has the DNA TGCGCCAGCAGCTTGGATGTCAAACCCGGTGGCTACACCTTC.

This chain uses TRBV19 with TRBJ1-1; D remains ambiguous. V gave up 6 bases and J gave up 0 bases, with 11 bases separating them. This CDR3 spans 14 amino acids. The germline V gene encodes CDR1 LNHDA and CDR2 SQIVND (reference sequence). DNA of the CDR3: TGTGCCAGTAGGTCCACCCAGATGAACACTGAAGCTTTCTTT. It translates to CASRSTQMNTEAFF.

The CDR3, as DNA: TGTGCCAGCAGCTTAACCCCTAGCGGGTTAGAGCAGTTCTTC. Protein sequence: CASSLTPSGLEQFF. The chain uses TRBV7-3 and TRBJ2-1, with TRBD2 matching 8 bases. CDR3 length equals 14 residues. V shed 0 bases and J 10 bases; nucleotides not matched to a gene: 5. Looked up from germline, CDR1 is SGHTA and CDR2 is FQGTGA.

The CDR3 sequence: CASSQFGTSGTYEQYF. In DNA form, the CDR3 reads TGTGCCAGCAGCCAATTCGGGACTAGCGGAACGTACGAGCAGTACTTC. The gene calls are TRBV7-2 and TRBJ2-7; 11 bases are a match to TRBD2. Trimming removed 5 bases from V and 4 bases from J; junction bases left unmatched: 10. CDR3 length equals 16 residues. CDR1 SGHTA and CDR2 FQGNSA come from the germline V gene.

V and J are TRBV6-5 and TRBJ2-1; 10 bases agree with TRBD1. Germline V gives CDR1 MNHEY, CDR2 SVGAGI. The CDR3 loop spans 14 amino acids. V shed 6 bases and J 4 bases; nucleotides not matched to a gene: 3. CDR3 in amino acids: CASRPGQGYNEQFF. The DNA of the CDR3 is TGTGCCAGCAGACCGGGACAGGGGTACAATGAGCAGTTCTTC.

The chain combines TRBV5-1 with TRBJ2-7; TRBD1 aligns across 11 bases. Germline values: CDR1 SGHRS, CDR2 YFSETQ. V gave up 4 bases and J gave up 7 bases; unmatched junction bases: 10. The CDR3 spans 15 residues. CDR3 nucleotide sequence: TGCGCCAGCAGCGTAGGGGACAGGGGGACAAGTGAGCAGTACTTC. Its protein is CASSVGDRGTSEQYF.

The V call is TRBV6-5, the J call TRBJ2-1, with 7 bases lining up with TRBD1. Germline V gene sequence: CDR1 MNHEY, CDR2 SVGAGI. The junction had 2 bases not matched to a gene; V was cut back by 2 bases and J by 7 bases. CDR3 length equals 13 residues. This chain's CDR3 is CASSYTQGNEQFF. CDR3 DNA: TGTGCCAGCAGTTACACACAGGGGAATGAGCAGTTCTTC.

This sequence joins TRBV9 and TRBJ2-2; the D is unclear. Trimming removed 4 bases from V and 0 bases from J, with 7 bases in between. Germline V lookup: CDR1 SGDLS, CDR2 YYNGEE. The CDR3 covers 14 residues. The CDR3 sequence is CASSSSTNTGELFF. DNA of the CDR3: TGTGCCAGCAGCTCTTCTACGAACACCGGGGAGCTGTTTTTT.

The chain uses TRBV30 and TRBJ2-3, with D hard to call. Trimming took 0 bases from V and 8 from J, leaving 9 bases between them. The CDR3 spans 12 residues. CDR1 is GTSNPN and CDR2 is SVGIG in the germline V gene (reference sequence). CDR3 protein: CAWSVRLSTQYF. The CDR3 DNA reads as TGTGCCTGGAGTGTACGGTTGAGTACGCAGTATTTT.

The chain has TRBV28 and TRBJ2-7, with D possibly TRBD2 on 6 matching bases. CDR1 MDHEN and CDR2 SYDVKM come from the germline V gene. The length of the CDR3 is 15 residues. V dropped 4 bases and J dropped 3 bases, with 16 bases sitting between them. The CDR3 reads CASSSLGTLYYEQYF. The DNA for the CDR3 is TGTGCCAGCAGTTCCCTTGGGACTCTATACTACGAGCAGTACTTC.

The chain employs TRBV10-3 and TRBJ2-7; 8 positions agree with TRBD2. Germline V gives CDR1 ENHRY, CDR2 SYGVKD. This CDR3 is 15 amino acids long. The J segment lost 3 bases and the V segment lost 1 base, leaving 5 bases of the junction unmatched. DNA of the CDR3: TGTGCCATCAGTGAGTGGGACGCGGGGGGCTACGAGCAGTACTTC. Translation: CAISEWDAGGYEQYF.

The rearrangement joins TRBV6-1 to TRBJ1-5, with 8 bases fitting TRBD1. Germline trimming cut 8 bases from V and 5 bases from J; bases unmatched to any gene: 11. CDR1 and CDR2 (germline): MNHNS, SASEGT. There are 15 residues in the CDR3. The CDR3 sequence: CASAPGTGDHQPQHF. CDR3 sequence (DNA): TGTGCCAGCGCTCCCGGGACAGGAGATCATCAGCCCCAGCATTTT.

The CDR3 region has the DNA TGTGCCAGCAGTTTCAGGTCCCCGGAGCAGTACTTC. Its translation: CASSFRSPEQYF. This rearrangement joins TRBV28 to TRBJ2-7; unclear D gene. Trimming shortened V by 3 bases and J by 7 bases, and 10 bases separated the two germline ends. CDR3 size: 12 residues. Germline lookup yields CDR1 MDHEN and CDR2 SYDVKM.

The chain links TRBV6-1 to TRBJ2-1, with a possible D match to TRBD2 (6 bases). The length of the CDR3 is 13 residues. The V gene lost 8 bases and the J gene lost 4 bases, with 12 bases spanning the gap. Germline CDR1 and CDR2: MNHNS and SASEGT. In nucleotides, the CDR3 is TGTGCCAGCGGCCGGGAGCCATACAATGAGCAGTTCTTC. Translated, it gives CASGREPYNEQFF.

The V call is TRBV5-4, the J call TRBJ2-7; TRBD1 matches 10 bases. V shed 4 bases, J shed 5 bases, and the junction held 3 bases outside the gene matches. The CDR3 loop spans 13 amino acids. Germline values: CDR1 SGHNT, CDR2 YYREEE (reference sequence). The CDR3 here is CASSGTGVNEQYF. CDR3 DNA: TGTGCCAGCAGCGGGACAGGGGTCAACGAGCAGTACTTC.

This clone was counted once. CDR3: CASSLSGSSWWETQYF. DNA for the CDR3: TGCGCCAGCAGCTTGAGCGGGAGCTCTTGGTGGGAGACCCAGTACTTC. The J gene is TRBJ2-5, the V gene TRBV5-1, with TRBD2 matching over 8 bases. The CDR3 extends over 16 amino acids. The trim removed 1 base at V and 5 bases at J, leaving 10 bases unmatched. CDR1 and CDR2 from the germline V gene are SGHRS and YFSETQ.

This sequence joins TRBV9 and TRBJ1-3, with D possibly TRBD1 on 5 matching bases. This CDR3 is 16 amino acids long. Per the germline V gene, CDR1 is SGDLS and CDR2 is YYNGEE. V lost 1 base and J lost 2, with 13 bases in between. CDR3 region: CASSVQEEGAGNTIYF. CDR3 sequence (DNA): TGTGCCAGCAGCGTACAAGAGGAAGGGGCTGGAAACACCATATATTTT.

This clone was counted only a few times. This chain connects TRBV7-2 to TRBJ2-1; 7 nucleotides align to TRBD2. Germline V gene lookup returns CDR1 SGHTA and CDR2 FQGNSA. This CDR3 has 14 amino acids. V lost 2 bases, J lost 5 bases, and 3 bases stayed unmatched. The CDR3 here is CASSLSGTNNEQFF. The CDR3 DNA follows: TGTGCCAGCAGCTTATCCGGGACTAACAATGAGCAGTTCTTC. The full variable domain, its missing parts supplied by reference TRBV7-2 and TRBJ2-1, is GAGVSQSPSNKVTEKGKDVELRCDPISGHTALYWYRQSLGQGLEFLIYFQGNSAPDKSGLPSDRFSAERTGGSVSTLTIQRTQQEDSAVYLCASSLSGTNNEQFFGPGTRLTVL.

This clone was observed once. The V gene is TRBV4-1, the J gene TRBJ2-6; 7 nucleotides line up with TRBD1. Looked up from germline, CDR1 is MGHRA and CDR2 is YSYEKL. V lost 1 base and J lost 2; bases outside the gene matches: 8. This CDR3 is 18 amino acids long. CDR3 region: CASSQATGSSTGANVLTF. The CDR3 DNA is TGCGCCAGCAGCCAAGCGACAGGGTCCTCCACTGGGGCCAACGTCCTGACTTTC.

The chain has TRBV4-2 and TRBJ2-6; D ambiguous. The CDR3 is 14 amino acids. Trimming pared 7 bases from V and 3 bases from J, leaving 10 bases between. The germline V gene encodes CDR1 LGHNA and CDR2 YNFKEQ. The CDR3 DNA reads TGTGCCAGCACCCAGTCAGATGGGGCCAACGTCCTGACTTTC. It translates to CASTQSDGANVLTF.

The chain links TRBV19 to TRBJ1-2; D is ambiguous. Germline assignment: CDR1 LNHDA and CDR2 SQIVND (reference sequence). Trimming removed 7 bases from V and 4 bases from J, with 19 bases in between. The CDR3 runs 15 residues. CDR3 coding DNA: TGTGCCAGTATCCCCGATGGTGAGGGTTCCTATGGCTACACCTTC. It is translated as CASIPDGEGSYGYTF.